The 14 T cell receptor beta chains in this list originate from one sample, sequenced in a study of blood T cell repertoires in COVID-19. TCRdb's copy holds only in-frame clones and misses some; the assay was immunoSEQ multiplex PCR. The table lists approximately 130,000 clones, 85% of them singletons. The sample consisted of peripheral blood. The receptors stem from a human donor in a cohort sampled during active COVID-19.

V is TRBV7-2 and J is TRBJ1-4; no firm D call. CDR3 length equals 15 residues. Trimming took 2 bases from V and 7 from J, leaving 14 bases between them. Germline V gene lookup returns CDR1 SGHTA and CDR2 FQGNSA. In DNA form, the CDR3 reads TGTGCCAGCAGCTTATTGGGCAGGAGGAGTGAAAAACTGTTTTTT. It is translated as CASSLLGRRSEKLFF.

The J gene is TRBJ1-6, the V gene TRBV19, with 8 bases matching TRBD1. The V gene end was trimmed by 10 bases and the J gene end by 6 bases; junction bases not matched to a gene: 5. Germline values: CDR1 LNHDA, CDR2 SQIVND (reference sequence). This CDR3 is built from 13 residues. This CDR3 reads CATRTGSNSPLHF. In nucleotides, the CDR3 is TGTGCCACCCGGACAGGGAGTAATTCACCCCTCCACTTT.

The genes are TRBV5-1 and TRBJ1-3; 7 positions match TRBD1. V dropped 7 bases and J dropped 1; count of bases not matched to a gene: 8. The germline V gene has CDR1 SGHRS and CDR2 YFSETQ. There are 15 residues in the CDR3. The CDR3 nucleotides are TGCGCCAGCGCTACAGGGGCCCTTTCTGGAAACACCATATATTTT. Protein: CASATGALSGNTIYF.

The chain carries TRBV7-9 and TRBJ1-1; possibly TRBD1 for D (5 bases). Germline assignment: CDR1 SEHNR and CDR2 FQNEAQ (reference sequence). The germline V and J ends were trimmed by 1 base and 7 bases, with 13 bases remaining between them. This CDR3 spans 14 amino acids. The CDR3 DNA reads TGTGCCAGCAGCTTAGAAGGGGAATGGGATGAAGCTTTCTTT. Amino acids: CASSLEGEWDEAFF.

The sample holds one count of this clone. This sequence joins TRBV11-2 and TRBJ1-1; TRBD1 matches 9 bases. Germline values: CDR1 SGHAT, CDR2 FQNNGV. CDR3 size: 15 residues. Trimming at V came to 3 bases and at J to 1 base, leaving 3 bases not matched to a gene. The CDR3 DNA reads TGTGCCAGCAGCTTTACAGGGGGCCAGAACACTGAAGCTTTCTTT. The encoded protein is CASSFTGGQNTEAFF.

The chain combines TRBV6-6 with TRBJ2-5; tentatively, D is TRBD2 (6 bases). Germline loops: CDR1 MNHNY, CDR2 SVGAGI (reference sequence). This CDR3 spans 14 amino acids. The V and J ends lost 2 bases and 4 bases respectively, with 11 bases between them. CDR3 sequence (DNA): TGTGCCAGCAGTTACCCTCAGGAGGGAGAGACCCAGTACTTC. It codes for CASSYPQEGETQYF.

J is TRBJ2-1 and V is TRBV21-1; TRBD2 reflects the table's D call only, with no check against the DNA. TRBV21-1 is deemed a pseudogene. CDR3 length: 20 residues. Here the CDR3 reads CASSKGPAGSVTSSYNEQFF. For the CDR3, the DNA is TGTGCCAGCAGCAAAGGACCGGCGGGCTCCGTAACAAGCTCCTACAATGAGCAGTTCTTC.

The rearrangement links TRBV27 to TRBJ1-6; 7 nucleotides agree with TRBD1. The CDR3 covers 13 residues. After removal of 5 bases from V and 9 bases from J, the junction contained 4 bases not matched to a gene. Germline V gene lookup returns CDR1 MNHEY and CDR2 SMNVEV (reference sequence). CDR3 loop: CASSQRTGSPLHF. CDR3 DNA: TGTGCCAGCAGTCAACGGACAGGTTCACCCCTCCACTTT.

This chain uses TRBV15 with TRBJ1-2; the match to TRBD1 covers 7 bases. The V gene end was trimmed by 3 bases and the J gene end by 7 bases; junction bases not matched to a gene: 11. CDR3 length: 15 amino acids. Germline V gene data show CDR1 as LNHNV and CDR2 as YYDKDF (reference sequence). The DNA of the CDR3 is TGTGCCACCAGCAGGAGATCGACAGGGTCGGGTGGCTACACCTTC. Its protein product is CATSRRSTGSGGYTF.

This chain uses TRBV6-4 with TRBJ2-1; 7 nucleotides align to TRBD2. With 8 bases clipped from V and 5 bases from J, the junction kept 9 bases outside the gene matches. The CDR3 length is 14 residues. CDR1 and CDR2 from the germline V gene are MRHNA and SNTAGT. The CDR3: CASHGGKIDNEQFF. The CDR3 coding sequence is TGTGCCAGCCACGGGGGGAAGATCGACAATGAGCAGTTCTTC.

In this sample, this clone turned up once. At the DNA level, this CDR3 is encoded by other sequences in the same sample as well. The rearrangement uses TRBV7-2 and TRBJ1-1; maybe TRBD1 (5 bases). Germline-derived CDR1 and CDR2 are SGHTA and FQGNSA. The CDR3 runs 14 residues. V was clipped by 4 bases and J by 0 bases, with 9 bases between them. In DNA form, the CDR3 reads TGTGCCAGCAGCTGGGGGGACGTGAACACTGAAGCTTTCTTT. Its translation: CASSWGDVNTEAFF.

This sequence joins TRBV11-3 and TRBJ2-1; D gene uncertain. CDR1 is SGHNT and CDR2 is YENEEA in the germline V gene. This CDR3 spans 15 amino acids. The germline V and J ends were trimmed by 1 base and 10 bases, with 17 bases remaining between them. The CDR3 loop reads CASSLAPGSFMEQFF. DNA for the CDR3: TGTGCCAGCAGCTTAGCCCCCGGGTCCTTTATGGAGCAGTTCTTC.

The J gene is TRBJ1-2, the V gene TRBV3-1 (or the pseudogene TRBV3-2); tentative D call: TRBD1 (5 bases). V was trimmed by 11 bases and J by 0 bases, leaving 13 bases between them. This CDR3 comprises 13 residues. Germline lookup yields CDR1 LGHDT and CDR2 YNNKEL (reference sequence). The CDR3 DNA sequence: TGTGCCGCGTCTACAGGAACTAACTATGGCTACACCTTC. It translates to CAASTGTNYGYTF.

This chain links TRBV9 with TRBJ2-1, with 9 bases that match TRBD2. Germline V gene data show CDR1 as SGDLS and CDR2 as YYNGEE. This CDR3 is built from 17 residues. The V segment lost 4 bases and the J segment 5 bases; nucleotides outside the gene matches: 13. CDR3 amino acids: CASSPVTSGLSHNEQFF. DNA for the CDR3: TGTGCCAGCAGCCCGGTGACTAGCGGTTTGAGCCACAATGAGCAGTTCTTC.